Reported below is one T cell receptor beta chain. The antigen remains unidentified. The CDR3 runs to 14 residues. Germline CDR1 reads LGHDT; CDR2 reads YNNKEL (reference sequence). 5'RACE template switching with UMIs produced the TCR beta cDNA. Following a re-call of the 5' RACE reads, TCRdb has one entry per CDR3 protein and lacks DNA. The sample's table shows around 260,000 distinct CDR3 sequences. This specimen comes from a study of T cells expressing NK-cell markers. Background on the study: Beta-chain profiling covered CD3+CD56+NKG2C+, CD3+CD56+NKG2C- and CD3+CD56-NKG2C+ sorted subsets. Study results and limitations: Of the CD8+ T cell pool in roughly 6 donors, roughly 1.0-8% was accounted for by dominant NKG2C+ clonotypes.

Sequencing was carried out using blood T cells: a sorted CD56 or NKG2C T cell subset, CD4+ or CD8+ T cells, or bulk PBMC T cells (not recorded which). The chain carries TRBV3-1 and TRBJ2-5; as DNA is missing, the TRBD1 call by TCRdb cannot be tested. This TCR derives from a woman aged 18 to 75 in good health. This CDR3 reads CASSRDQAARTQYF.